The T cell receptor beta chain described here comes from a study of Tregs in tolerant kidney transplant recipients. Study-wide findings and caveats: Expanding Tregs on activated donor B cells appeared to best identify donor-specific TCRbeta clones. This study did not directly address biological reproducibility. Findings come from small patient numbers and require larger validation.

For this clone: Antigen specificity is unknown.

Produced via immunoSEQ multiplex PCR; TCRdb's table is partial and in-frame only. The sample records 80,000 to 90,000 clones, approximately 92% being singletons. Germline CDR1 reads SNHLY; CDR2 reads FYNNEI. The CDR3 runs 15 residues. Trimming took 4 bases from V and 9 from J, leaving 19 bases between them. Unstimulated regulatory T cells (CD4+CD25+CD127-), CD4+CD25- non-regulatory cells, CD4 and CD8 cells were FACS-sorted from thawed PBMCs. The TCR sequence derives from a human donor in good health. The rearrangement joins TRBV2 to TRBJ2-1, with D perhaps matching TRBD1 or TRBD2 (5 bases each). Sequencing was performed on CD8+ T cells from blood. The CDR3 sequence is CASSVREYGAVEQFF. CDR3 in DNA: TGTGCCAGCAGTGTGAGGGAGTACGGGGCTGTTGAGCAGTTCTTC. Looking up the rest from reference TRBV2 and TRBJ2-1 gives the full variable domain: EPEVTQTPSHQVTQMGQEVILRCVPISNHLYFYWYRQILGQKVEFLVSFYNNEISEKSEIFDDQFSVERPDGSNFTLKIRSTKLEDSAMYFCASSVREYGAVEQFFGPGTRLTVL.